This T cell receptor beta chain was identified during a study of blood T cells in healthy people across ages. Study-wide background: There was about one barcoded beta molecule captured by template switching per two T cells. Study-wide results and caveats: When set beside aged donors, long-lived donors presented more naive CD4+ cells and higher diversity.

A note on this clonotype: Antigen: not known.

The authors ran a second PCR of roughly 6 to 11 cycles using a sample-barcoded 5' primer and a J-beta primer mix. The authors tagged each cDNA molecule using a template-switch adaptor with 12 random nucleotides. TCRdb reanalysed the 5' RACE reads using MiXCR and keeps one entry per CDR3 protein. The sample includes roughly 700,000 distinct CDR3 sequences, approximately 25% of them seen just once. Germline CDR1 and CDR2: MDHEN and SYDVKM. The CDR3 is 16 residues long. V lost 2 bases and J lost 0; bases outside the gene matches: 5. These data were also reused for a study on T cells of mothers and their children.

The specimen sequenced was blood. The rearrangement uses TRBV28 and TRBJ2-5; 8 positions agree with TRBD2. The receptor comes from a boy aged 5-17 years in good health. The CDR3 here is CASSLVGGEHQETQYF. The CDR3 DNA reads TGTGCCAGCAGTTTAGTCGGGGGGGAACACCAAGAGACCCAGTACTTC.